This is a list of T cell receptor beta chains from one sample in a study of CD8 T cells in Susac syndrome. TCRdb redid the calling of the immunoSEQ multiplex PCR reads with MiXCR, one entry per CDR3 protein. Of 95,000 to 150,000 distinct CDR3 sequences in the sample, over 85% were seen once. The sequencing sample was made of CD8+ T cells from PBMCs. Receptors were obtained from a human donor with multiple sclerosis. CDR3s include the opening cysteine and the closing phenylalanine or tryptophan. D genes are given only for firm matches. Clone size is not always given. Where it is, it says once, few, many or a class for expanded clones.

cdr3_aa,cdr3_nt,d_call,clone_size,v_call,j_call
CASHDRDGYTF,TGTGCCTCCCATGACAGGGACGGCTACACCTTC,TRBD1,NA,TRBV2,TRBJ1-2
CASSIKGTEAFF,TGTGCCAGTAGTATTAAGGGAACTGAAGCTTTCTTT,NA,NA,TRBV19,TRBJ1-1
CASTVDAMSYNEQFF,TGTGCCAGCACTGTGGACGCCATGTCCTACAATGAGCAGTTCTTC,NA,NA,TRBV27,TRBJ2-1
CASSGFSNQPQHF,TGTGCCAGCAGTGGGTTTAGCAATCAGCCCCAGCATTTT,NA,NA,TRBV28,TRBJ1-5
CASSTGGGQGAGEAFF,TGTGCCAGCAGTACAGGAGGGGGACAGGGGGCAGGTGAAGCTTTCTTT,TRBD1,NA,TRBV5-4,TRBJ1-1
CASSHWTGLSYNSPLHF,TGTGCCAGCAGCCATTGGACAGGGCTCTCCTATAATTCACCCCTCCACTTT,TRBD1,once,TRBV3-1,TRBJ1-6
CASSPLYREIQPQHF,TGCGCCAGCAGCCCGTTGTACAGGGAAATCCAGCCCCAGCATTTT,NA,NA,TRBV4-1,TRBJ1-5
CASSSSGTGAYNEQFF,TGTGCCAGCAGTTCCTCCGGGACAGGGGCCTACAATGAGCAGTTCTTC,TRBD1,NA,TRBV28,TRBJ2-1
CATSTGQMNTEAFF,TGTGCCACCAGTACAGGGCAAATGAACACTGAAGCTTTCTTT,NA,NA,TRBV24-1,TRBJ1-1
CASSTTGGIVNTEAFF,TGTGCCAGCAGCACCACCGGGGGGATAGTGAACACTGAAGCTTTCTTT,NA,NA,TRBV9,TRBJ1-1
CASSLGGGFGYTF,TGTGCCAGCAGCTTAGGAGGGGGTTTTGGCTACACCTTC,NA,NA,TRBV7-9,TRBJ1-2
CASSQVRETQYF,TGTGCCAGCAGCCAAGTTAGGGAGACCCAGTACTTC,NA,NA,TRBV3-1,TRBJ2-5
CSVSGQGAYNEQFF,TGCAGCGTTTCGGGACAGGGGGCCTACAATGAGCAGTTCTTC,TRBD1,NA,TRBV29-1,TRBJ2-1
CASSSRDRGNTGELFF,TGTGCCAGCAGCTCGAGGGACAGGGGGAACACCGGGGAGCTGTTTTTT,TRBD1,NA,TRBV7-9,TRBJ2-2
CSQRATDTQYF,TGCAGCCAGCGGGCCACAGATACGCAGTATTTT,NA,NA,TRBV20-1,TRBJ2-3
CASSPLGGDTQYF,TGTGCCAGCAGCCCCCTTGGGGGGGATACGCAGTATTTT,NA,NA,TRBV4-2,TRBJ2-3
CAISEGLRSFIQYF,TGTGCCATCAGTGAGGGACTTAGGTCGTTCATTCAGTACTTC,NA,NA,TRBV10-3,TRBJ2-4
CASSAQGRLGANVLTF,TGTGCCAGCAGCGCCCAGGGGCGTTTGGGGGCCAACGTCCTGACTTTC,NA,NA,TRBV7-9,TRBJ2-6
CASEDEEVQYGYTF,TGTGCCTCTGAAGACGAGGAAGTTCAGTATGGCTACACCTTC,NA,NA,TRBV30,TRBJ1-2
CAWSVRGFSYEQYF,TGTGCCTGGAGTGTACGCGGATTCTCCTACGAGCAGTACTTC,NA,NA,TRBV30,TRBJ2-7
CASSPGEDTQYF,TGTGCCAGCAGCCCAGGGGAAGATACGCAGTATTTT,NA,NA,TRBV2,TRBJ2-3
CASSLLGQNFYEQYF,TGTGCCAGCAGCTTATTGGGACAGAACTTCTACGAGCAGTACTTC,TRBD1,NA,TRBV5-6,TRBJ2-7
CASSTASGSNEQFF,TGTGCCAGCAGTACGGCCTCAGGGTCGAATGAGCAGTTCTTC,NA,NA,TRBV5-6,TRBJ2-1
CACPSPRANGYTF,TGTGCCTGTCCCTCACCCAGGGCCAATGGCTACACCTTC,NA,NA,TRBV30,TRBJ1-2
CASSALQGRRTEAFF,TGCGCCAGCAGCGCATTACAGGGGAGACGAACTGAAGCTTTCTTT,TRBD1,once,TRBV5-1,TRBJ1-1
CASRPDTPYEQYF,TGTGCCAGCAGACCGGACACCCCCTACGAGCAGTACTTC,NA,NA,TRBV6-1,TRBJ2-7
CASSIGDNQETQYF,TGTGCCAGCAGCATAGGAGACAACCAAGAGACCCAGTACTTC,NA,NA,TRBV12-3/TRBV12-4,TRBJ2-5
CASSPGEGHTEAFF,TGTGCCAGCAGCCCCGGGGAGGGGCACACTGAAGCTTTCTTT,NA,once,TRBV3-1,TRBJ1-1
CASSSTPGENYGYTF,TGTGCCAGCAGTTCCACCCCTGGGGAGAACTATGGCTACACCTTC,NA,NA,TRBV28,TRBJ1-2
CASSQEGYEQYF,TGTGCCAGCAGCCAAGAGGGGTACGAGCAGTACTTC,NA,NA,TRBV4-2,TRBJ2-7
CASSQVVMNTEAFF,TGCGCCAGCAGCCAAGTCGTGATGAACACTGAAGCTTTCTTT,NA,NA,TRBV4-1,TRBJ1-1
CASSPNRGLNTEAFF,TGTGCCAGCAGTCCGAACAGGGGTTTGAACACTGAAGCTTTCTTT,TRBD1,NA,TRBV12-3/TRBV12-4,TRBJ1-1
CASSYSVRLAGELFF,TGTGCCAGCAGTTACTCCGTCAGGCTCGCTGGGGAGCTGTTTTTT,NA,NA,TRBV6-5,TRBJ2-2
CASSLGGAATYEQYF,TGTGCCAGCAGTTTAGGGGGGGCGGCTACCTACGAGCAGTACTTC,NA,NA,TRBV27,TRBJ2-7